These 2 T cell receptor beta chains were sequenced from one sample in a study of CD8 T cells in ankylosing spondylitis. TCRdb re-analysed the 5' RACE reads in MiXCR, keeping a single row per CDR3 protein. The sample lists roughly 150,000 distinct CDR3 sequences, 6% to 8.5% occurring once. The sample taken for sequencing was blood, either unsorted or a sorted T cell fraction (not recorded which). The source is a female donor with ankylosing spondylitis or in good health (not recorded which).

The chain recombines TRBV12-3 or TRBV12-4 with TRBJ2-3, with 11 positions matching TRBD2. CDR3 size: 18 residues. Unmatched junction bases numbered 8, after V lost 3 bases and J lost 0 bases. The CDR3 protein is CASSLTSGVVSSTDTQYF. The CDR3, as DNA: TGTGCCAGCAGTTTGACTAGCGGGGTTGTTTCTAGCACAGATACGCAGTATTTT.

The table lists this clonotype with a few counts. The chain's CDR3 is CASSLGTLRNYGYTF. The CDR3 DNA reads as TGTGCCAGCAGTCTTGGGACACTGAGAAACTATGGCTACACCTTC. The rearrangement uses TRBV6-2 or TRBV6-3 and TRBJ1-2; weak D call: TRBD1 (6 bases). Germline V gene sequence: CDR1 MNHEY, CDR2 SVGEGT. The V end lost 5 bases, the J end lost 2 bases, and 15 bases lay between the germline ends. The CDR3 runs 15 residues.